The next 7 T cell receptor beta chains were all read from a single sample in a study of identical twins. TCRdb reprocessed the 5' RACE reads with MiXCR, giving one entry per CDR3 protein. The data contain nearly 650,000 distinct CDR3 sequences, around 7.5% of them singletons. Another study also made use of these data, one on yellow fever vaccine responses in identical twins.

The sequenced sample consisted of PBMCs. These receptors were taken from a woman aged 18-29 years in good health.

At least ten counts were recorded for this clonotype. The V and J genes are TRBV27 and TRBJ2-5, with D unclear. Trimming took 2 bases from V and 7 from J, leaving 11 bases between them. CDR1 and CDR2 from the germline V gene are MNHEY and SMNVEV (reference sequence). The CDR3 loop spans 13 amino acids. CDR3: CASSLDGFGTQYF. The CDR3 DNA reads TGTGCCAGCAGTTTAGATGGTTTTGGGACCCAGTACTTC.

The rearrangement joins TRBV20-1 to TRBJ1-1; D is unclear. Germline assignment: CDR1 DFQATT and CDR2 SNEGSKA (reference sequence). This CDR3 comprises 13 residues. The V end lost 5 bases, the J end lost 1 base, and 11 bases lay between the germline ends. The CDR3 nucleotides read TGCAGTGCTTTAAGACCAGGGAACACTGAAGCTTTCTTT. Its translation is CSALRPGNTEAFF.

This clonotype was seen only a few times. The chain is built from TRBV20-1 and TRBJ2-2; D not resolved. This CDR3 spans 13 amino acids. Trimming removed 7 bases at V and 0 bases at J, with 9 bases between. CDR1 DFQATT and CDR2 SNEGSKA come from the germline V gene (reference sequence). In nucleotides, the CDR3 is TGCAGTGTCTACCTACCGAACACCGGGGAGCTGTTTTTT. Its protein product is CSVYLPNTGELFF.

This clonotype was picked up a small number of times. The genes are TRBV7-9 and TRBJ2-1; 7 positions agree with TRBD2. The CDR3 length is 16 residues. J gave up 4 bases and V 0 bases, and 6 bases lay outside the gene matches. The germline CDR1 and CDR2 sequences are SEHNR and FQNEAQ (reference sequence). The CDR3 nucleotides read TGTGCCAGCAGCTTAGCGGGTCCTAGCGGATACAATGAGCAGTTCTTC. This translates into CASSLAGPSGYNEQFF.

In its sample, this clonotype was seen a few times. The junction differs from germline at one of its ends, possibly a read error. This rearrangement joins TRBV20-1 to TRBJ1-1; D not resolved. The CDR3 sequence is 14 residues long. Germline V gives CDR1 DFQATT, CDR2 SNEGSKA (reference sequence). The CDR3 nucleotides are TGCAGTGCCCAGAAGGGAGCTGGTGGCACTGAAGCTTTCTTC. The encoded protein is CSAQKGAGGTEAFF.

This clonotype was seen a handful of times. The chain links TRBV12-3 or TRBV12-4 to TRBJ2-1, with 10 bases lining up with TRBD1. CDR3 length: 15 residues. V shed 4 bases, J shed 6 bases, and the junction held 6 bases outside the gene matches. CDR3 region: CASSYPGQGFNEQFF. In DNA, the CDR3 is TGTGCCAGCAGTTACCCGGGACAGGGGTTCAATGAGCAGTTCTTC.

This clonotype appeared many times. This chain links TRBV15 with TRBJ1-1; 7 bases fit TRBD1. Germline V gene lookup returns CDR1 LNHNV and CDR2 YYDKDF (reference sequence). Trimming cost V 4 bases and J 4 bases; bases outside gene matches: 6. The CDR3 spans 14 residues. In nucleotides, the CDR3 is TGTGCCACCAGCATAAACAGGGGTCGCACTGAAGCTTTCTTT. The encoded protein is CATSINRGRTEAFF.